This T cell receptor beta chain was observed in a study of shared clonotypes between healthy human individuals. Whole-study context: The study drew on a couple of women and a few men aged 18 to 49 as donors.

The CDR3 length is 16 residues. Per germline, CDR1 SGHRS and CDR2 YFSETQ. The J segment lost 5 bases and the V segment lost 0 bases, leaving 8 bases of the junction unmatched. Several immunoSEQ plates held equal portions of the genomic DNA taken from each subset. The method was immunoSEQ multiplex PCR; TCRdb's version includes in-frame clones alone and lacks a portion of them. The table has millions of clones, 80% to 95% seen once; the top ten hold 0.39%. Participating donors were healthy, HIV-negative adults free of recent acute infections or vaccinations. Both subsets, CD45RA+ naive and CD45RA-negative memory, were split from the CD4+ cells.

Sequenced sample: naive CD4+ T cells from PBMCs. The subset denotes: CD45RA+ positively selected. The clonotype comes from a man between 18 and 35 years old in good health. Some clones in this sample may be carry-over from other donors' samples. This rearrangement joins TRBV5-1 to TRBJ2-7, with TRBD2 identical over 10 bases. The CDR3 loop is CASSLGVAGGWDEQYF. DNA for the CDR3: TGCGCCAGCAGCTTGGGGGTAGCGGGAGGTTGGGACGAGCAGTACTTC.